This T cell receptor (beta chain) was documented in a study of blood T cell repertoires in COVID-19. This clone was counted a few times. Other nucleotide sequences in the sample specify the same CDR3. The CDR3 has 13 amino acids. From germline, CDR1 is SGHAT and CDR2 FQNNGV. Trimming removed 0 bases at V and 2 bases at J, with 5 bases between. As handled by the study authors: Researchers report that nucleated cell counts were estimated from reference gene primer amplification. This table comes from immunoSEQ multiplex PCR, and its TCRdb copy is limited to in-frame clones, with some not included. For V, J and clone size, that table is used; D and trimming come from the DNA. The table includes around 300,000 clones, just under 90% detected once. The study assigned cohorts using participant-reported clinical history.

This clonotype was sampled from a woman aged 55-70 years who had recovered from COVID-19. This chain joins TRBV11-2 and TRBJ2-7; D is unresolved. Sequenced sample: PBMCs or T cells enriched from blood (not recorded which). The CDR3 region is CASSLDRAYEQYF. DNA for the CDR3: TGTGCCAGCAGCTTAGATCGTGCCTACGAGCAGTACTTC.